This entry lists 20 T cell receptor beta chains sequenced from one sample in a study of T cells in Graves' hyperthyroidism and ophthalmopathy. The source material, RNA transcripts, was used to amplify TCR beta CDR3 regions. The TCR CDR3 was amplified in a first-round RT-PCR using the HTBI primer set. TCRdb fed the multiplex PCR reads into MiXCR, producing one record per CDR3 protein. The sample includes over 450,000 distinct CDR3 sequences, approximately 15% of them seen just once. Material: blood. The origin of the receptors is a woman aged 18-35 years with Graves' hyperthyroidism.

V is TRBV2 and J is TRBJ2-1; possibly TRBD1 for D (7 bases). V shed 11 bases and J shed 8 bases, with 19 bases lying between them. The CDR3 consists of 13 residues. In germline, CDR1 is SNHLY, CDR2 FYNNEI. The CDR3 here is CAVQGRLSDEQFF. The CDR3 bases are TGTGCCGTACAGGGGAGGCTATCGGATGAGCAGTTCTTC. The variable domain in full, with the rest retrieved from reference TRBV2 and TRBJ2-1, is EPEVTQTPSHQVTQMGQEVILRCVPISNHLYFYWYRQILGQKVEFLVSFYNNEISEKSEIFDDQFSVERPDGSNFTLKIRSTKLEDSAMYFCAVQGRLSDEQFFGPGTRLTVL.

In this sample, this clonotype turned up a few times. V gene TRBV15 combines with J gene TRBJ1-2; 8 bases align to TRBD1. The J segment lost 4 bases and the V segment lost 6 bases, leaving 13 bases of the junction unmatched. The CDR3 sequence is 16 residues long. Germline CDR1 reads LNHNV; CDR2 reads YYDKDF (reference sequence). This chain's CDR3 is CATRSPVRGHGYGYTF. The CDR3 DNA sequence: TGTGCCACCAGGAGCCCTGTCAGGGGGCATGGCTATGGCTACACCTTC.

With respect to this clonotype: This may arise from a read error, as a much more abundant clone is one base away. CDR3: CAGSRDRATYGYTF. The CDR3 DNA sequence: TGTGCCGGCAGCCGGGACAGGGCGACCTATGGCTACACCTTC. The chain recombines TRBV6-1 with TRBJ1-2, with TRBD1 identical over 9 bases. Per the germline V gene, CDR1 is MNHNS and CDR2 is SASEGT. This CDR3 region has 14 residues.

This clonotype was counted many times. This rearrangement joins TRBV14 to TRBJ2-1; D gene uncertain. The CDR3 loop spans 14 amino acids. CDR1 is SGHDN and CDR2 is FVKESK in the germline V gene. With 4 bases removed from V and 6 bases from J, the gap between germline ends came to 13 bases. The CDR3 protein is CASSRTLAVNEQFF. The CDR3 DNA reads as TGTGCCAGCAGCCGGACCTTAGCTGTCAATGAGCAGTTCTTC.

The chain recombines TRBV2 with TRBJ2-7; 8 nucleotides agree with TRBD1. The CDR3 loop spans 18 amino acids. Losses at the gene ends were 8 bases for V and 5 bases for J; bases not matched to a gene: 23. Germline V CDR1 and CDR2: SNHLY, FYNNEI. CDR3 bases: TGTGCCAGCTATTGGGGGTTTCTTCCGACAGGGGAAGAGGACGAGCAGTACTTC. This gives the protein CASYWGFLPTGEEDEQYF.

The chain has TRBV4-2 and TRBJ1-1; 11 nucleotides match TRBD1. After removal of 0 bases from V and 10 bases from J, the junction contained 7 bases not matched to a gene. Germline V gene sequence: CDR1 LGHNA, CDR2 YNFKEQ. CDR3 length equals 15 residues. The CDR3 DNA reads TGTGCCAGCAGCCAAGATGCCGGGACAGGGGGGAGAGCTTTCTTT. The encoded protein is CASSQDAGTGGRAFF.

This clonotype appeared a few times. The V call is TRBV20-1, the J call TRBJ2-4, with 11 bases that match TRBD1. The CDR3 sequence is 13 residues long. V shed 5 bases and J 7 bases; nucleotides not matched to a gene: 4. The germline gives CDR1 DFQATT, CDR2 SNEGSKA (reference sequence). This CDR3 reads CSAGGQGANIQYF. The CDR3 DNA reads TGCAGTGCTGGAGGACAGGGGGCGAACATTCAGTACTTC.

This clonotype was counted at least ten times. This chain connects TRBV7-2 to TRBJ2-3, with a tentative D call TRBD1 (6 bases). The CDR3 runs to 16 residues. V lost 4 bases, J lost 0 bases, and 14 bases lay in between. The germline V gene encodes CDR1 SGHTA and CDR2 FQGNSA. CDR3 loop: CASSSTGHGSTDTQYF. CDR3 coding DNA: TGTGCCAGCAGCTCGACGGGACACGGGAGCACAGATACGCAGTATTTT.

This clonotype was seen a single time. This likely comes from a read error, as the CDR3 has no conserved phenylalanine or tryptophan at its end. The rearrangement uses TRBV7-9 and TRBJ2-3; weak D call: TRBD1 (6 bases). The germline V gene has CDR1 SEHNR and CDR2 FQNEAQ (reference sequence). The CDR3 extends over 17 amino acids. V lost 5 bases to trimming and J lost 2 bases, with 20 bases between them. The chain's CDR3 is CASSQTATGGITDTQYV. The DNA for the CDR3 is TGTGCCAGCAGCCAGACCGCGACAGGAGGCATCACAGATACGCAGTATGTT.

There are many counts of this clonotype. The V and J genes are TRBV11-2 and TRBJ1-1; D remains unclear. The CDR3 spans 13 residues. CDR1 is SGHAT, CDR2 FQNNGV, per germline. V dropped 7 bases and J dropped 1 base, with 10 bases sitting between them. The CDR3 DNA sequence: TGTGCCAGCAACCGAGGAGGGAACACTGAAGCTTTCTTT. Translating gives CASNRGGNTEAFF.

This clonotype was seen ten or more times. V and J are TRBV7-9 and TRBJ2-1; D is undetermined. Germline V gene sequence: CDR1 SEHNR, CDR2 FQNEAQ (reference sequence). The CDR3 is made up of 13 amino acids. Trimming shortened V by 7 bases and J by 0 bases, and 7 bases separated the two germline ends. CDR3 bases: TGTGCCAGCATACGCGGCTCCTACAATGAGCAGTTCTTC. Residues: CASIRGSYNEQFF.

The rearrangement uses TRBV20-1 and TRBJ1-1; D possibly corresponds to TRBD1 (5 bases). The CDR3 is made up of 14 amino acids. V lost 6 bases, J lost 1 base, and 15 bases lay in between. Germline lookup yields CDR1 DFQATT and CDR2 SNEGSKA (reference sequence). This chain's CDR3 is CSAPAGGGNTEAFF. In DNA form, the CDR3 reads TGCAGTGCCCCGGCCGGGGGGGGGAACACTGAAGCTTTCTTT.

Many counts were recorded for this clonotype. The chain has TRBV11-2 and TRBJ1-2, with unresolved D. V gave up 1 base and J gave up 1 base, with 10 bases separating them. The V gene's germline CDR1 is SGHAT and CDR2 FQNNGV. The CDR3 totals 15 residues. This chain's CDR3 is CASSLAGTFNYGYTF. For the CDR3, the DNA is TGTGCCAGCAGCTTAGCGGGAACCTTTAACTATGGCTACACCTTC.

This clonotype has only a few counts. The rearrangement uses TRBV9 and TRBJ2-1; TRBD2 matches at 16 bases. This CDR3 has 18 amino acids. Germline assignment: CDR1 SGDLS and CDR2 YYNGEE. The V gene end was trimmed by 2 bases and the J gene end by 1 base; junction bases not matched to a gene: 3. The CDR3 protein is CASSVGTSGRVSYNEQFF. Here the CDR3 DNA reads TGTGCCAGCAGCGTCGGGACTAGCGGGAGGGTTTCCTACAATGAGCAGTTCTTC.

This clonotype was detected a few times. The chain couples TRBV7-9 to TRBJ2-7; D possibly corresponds to TRBD1 (6 bases). Between the trimmed V and J ends, which lost 7 bases and 5 bases, there was a span of 15 bases. This CDR3 contains 13 residues. CDR1 SEHNR and CDR2 FQNEAQ come from the germline V gene (reference sequence). The CDR3 spells CASTMTGSDEQYF. The CDR3 coding sequence is TGTGCCAGCACTATGACAGGATCTGACGAGCAGTACTTC. The complete variable domain, with remaining parts taken from reference TRBV7-9 and TRBJ2-7, reads DTGVSQNPRHKITKRGQNVTFRCDPISEHNRLYWYRQTLGQGPEFLTYFQNEAQLEKSRLLSDRFSAERPKGSFSTLEIQRTEQGDSAMYLCASTMTGSDEQYFGPGTRLTVT.

This clonotype was seen at least ten times. The gene calls are TRBV12-3 or TRBV12-4 and TRBJ2-7; D is undetermined. V shed 5 bases and J shed 5 bases, with 7 bases lying between them. The CDR3 spans 11 residues. Here the CDR3 reads CASSGYDEQYF. The CDR3 nucleotides read TGTGCCAGCAGTGGCTACGACGAGCAGTACTTC.

In its sample, this clonotype was seen many times. The chain recombines TRBV12-3 or TRBV12-4 with TRBJ2-7, with D maybe TRBD1 (7 bases). The ends were cut back, 2 bases at V and 5 bases at J, with 13 bases in the middle. This CDR3 comprises 14 residues. The CDR3 here is CASSLPGGRNEQYF. The CDR3 region has the DNA TGTGCCAGCAGTTTACCAGGGGGGAGAAACGAGCAGTACTTC.

This clonotype occurred many times. This chain links TRBV11-2 with TRBJ2-1; D ambiguous. This CDR3 is built from 13 residues. CDR1 is SGHAT, CDR2 FQNNGV, per germline. Trimming stripped 6 bases from V and 9 bases from J, with 15 bases between. CDR3 residues: CASSLSSRVEQFF. DNA of the CDR3: TGTGCCAGCAGTCTCTCTAGTCGGGTTGAGCAGTTCTTC.

This clonotype came up many times. The chain is built from TRBV6-1 and TRBJ1-2; the D gene is possibly TRBD1 (5 bases). Germline-derived CDR1 and CDR2 are MNHNS and SASEGT. CDR3 length: 16 amino acids. Trimming pared 7 bases from V and 5 bases from J, leaving 23 bases between. The CDR3 sequence: CASTLEGLGRVYGYTF. CDR3 nucleotides: TGTGCCAGCACTCTCGAGGGTCTTGGCAGGGTGTATGGCTACACCTTC.

The table lists this clonotype with many counts. This chain uses TRBV30 with TRBJ2-1; the D gene is possibly TRBD2 (6 bases). Germline CDR1 reads GTSNPN; CDR2 reads SVGIG (reference sequence). V lost 5 bases and J lost 7, with 18 bases in between. The CDR3 length is 14 residues. CDR3 nucleotide sequence: TGTGCCTGGTATCGGGACTCCACGGGAAATGAGCAGTTCTTC. This gives the protein CAWYRDSTGNEQFF.